A selection of T cell receptor beta chains follows, all from one sample in a study of OX40 agonist ivuxolimab in advanced cancers. Libraries were prepared by immunoSEQ multiplex PCR; TCRdb keeps only in-frame clonotypes and omits some of them. The sample lists about 58,000 clones; 70% to 80% were seen once. Sequences were derived from CD4+ or CD8+ T cells sorted from blood, sampled in a trial of the OX40 agonist ivuxolimab. These receptor sequences come from an adult with an advanced solid tumor such as melanoma, head and neck, liver or kidney cancer. The CDR3 runs from the conserved cysteine through the conserved F or W. Each record gives: D gene, J gene, V gene, clone size, CDR3 DNA, CDR3 protein. The D gene is left open where the match is weak. The size of a clone is reported for some rows only, either as once, few or many, or as a class for expanded clones.

NA | TRBJ2-7 | TRBV9 | NA | TGTGCCAGCACCAAAGGGCAGGAGGAAGCCTACGAGCAGTACTTC | CASTKGQEEAYEQYF
TRBD1 | TRBJ2-7 | TRBV7-9 | NA | TGTGCCAGCAGCGGACAGGTCGAACCCTACGAGCAGTACTTC | CASSGQVEPYEQYF
NA | TRBJ2-4 | TRBV30 | NA | TGTGCCTGGAGTAAGGGAGCCAAAAACATTCAGTACTTC | CAWSKGAKNIQYF
NA | TRBJ2-5 | TRBV7-6 | few | TGTGCCAGCAGCCCGCACCCCCCCCGTCATGCCAGTGGGGAGACCCAGTACTTC | CASSPHPPRHASGETQYF
NA | TRBJ1-2 | TRBV5-8 | few | TGTGCCAGCACAAAGATTAACTATGGCTACACCTTC | CASTKINYGYTF
TRBD1 | TRBJ1-2 | TRBV5-1 | NA | TGCGCCAGCAAAACAGGGGGCTATGGCTACACCTTC | CASKTGGYGYTF
TRBD1 | TRBJ1-1 | TRBV2 | NA | TGTGCCAGCGGGGGACAGCGGGACACTGAAGCTTTCTTT | CASGGQRDTEAFF
NA | TRBJ2-3 | TRBV6-5 | NA | TGTGCCAGCAGTTACTCTGCCAGTAGCACAGATACGCAGTATTTT | CASSYSASSTDTQYF
NA | TRBJ2-7 | TRBV6-5 | NA | TGTGCCAGCAGACCCCCCCGACAGCCCTTCGAGCAGTACTTC | CASRPPRQPFEQYF
TRBD2 | TRBJ2-5 | TRBV15 | once | TGTGCCACCAGCCCCCGGGGGGGGACTAGGTTAGAGACCCAGTACTTC | CATSPRGGTRLETQYF
NA | TRBJ2-7 | TRBV29-1 | NA | TGCAGCGTTGCGGGGGAATCCTACGAGCAGTACTTC | CSVAGESYEQYF
NA | TRBJ2-6 | TRBV13 | NA | TGTGCCAGCAGCTTAGGCCGCTGGAGGGCGTACTCTGGGGCCAACGTCCTGACTTTC | CASSLGRWRAYSGANVLTF
NA | TRBJ2-7 | TRBV18 | NA | TGTGCCAGCTCACCGGACCTCTCCTACGAGCAGTACTTC | CASSPDLSYEQYF
NA | TRBJ1-1 | TRBV7-9 | NA | TGTGCCAGCAGCCCTGGCGGGGTCGGGAACACTGAAGCTTTCTTT | CASSPGGVGNTEAFF
NA | TRBJ1-1 | TRBV5-4 | NA | TGTGCCAGCAGCTTTGGTAACAGGGTCCACACTGAAGCTTTCTTT | CASSFGNRVHTEAFF
NA | TRBJ1-3 | TRBV6-1 | NA | TGTGCCAGCAGTGACCAATGGACGGGCCCAAACACCATATATTTT | CASSDQWTGPNTIYF
NA | TRBJ2-1 | TRBV30 | NA | TGTGCCTGGAGCACCGGACATGGAATACAGTTCTTC | CAWSTGHGIQFF